This T cell receptor (beta chain) was sequenced for a study of control samples from healthy donors and cancer patients. Using immunoSEQ multiplex PCR, the repertoire was profiled, and TCRdb retains in-frame clones only, with some absent. The sample comprises approximately 26,000 clones, approximately 91% of which are singletons, and 13% rests with the top ten. Sequenced material: PBMCs. The origin of this receptor is a middle-aged man with lung cancer.

The CDR3 coding sequence is TGTGCCAGCAGCTCTACAGGGACGTTCCCTTTTAATTCACCCCTCCACTTT. Protein product: CASSSTGTFPFNSPLHF. This chain links TRBV5-5 with TRBJ1-6; tentatively, D is TRBD1 (6 bases). Germline V CDR1 and CDR2: SGHKS, YYEKEE (reference sequence). Trimming took off 3 bases at V and 6 bases at J, with 19 bases between the two ends. This CDR3 contains 17 residues.